The 14 T cell receptor beta chains presented below share a single source sample, sequenced in a study of blood T cell repertoires in COVID-19. Here immunoSEQ multiplex PCR was the method, and the copy in TCRdb shows in-frame clones only, minus some. The sample lists fewer than 65,000 clones, about 85% occurring once. The sequencing input was peripheral blood. These TCRs come from a human donor with acute or convalescent COVID-19. The donor label of this sample is uncertain.

V is TRBV7-3 and J is TRBJ2-1; TRBD2 matches 8 bases. The CDR3 loop spans 15 amino acids. Germline lookup yields CDR1 SGHTA and CDR2 FQGTGA. The J segment lost 7 bases and the V segment lost 4 bases, leaving 9 bases of the junction unmatched. CDR3 sequence reads: CASSSGGLAGNEQFF. Written as DNA, the CDR3 is TGTGCCAGCAGCTCGGGGGGGCTAGCGGGTAATGAGCAGTTCTTC.

This chain links TRBV7-8 with TRBJ2-1; a possible D gene is TRBD1 (6 bases). Looked up from germline, CDR1 is SGHVS and CDR2 is FQNEAQ. This CDR3 contains 17 residues. V gave up 6 bases and J gave up 0 bases, with 18 bases separating them. CDR3 nucleotide sequence: TGTGCCAGCAGTAACCGAAGAGGGACAAGCTCCTACAATGAGCAGTTCTTC. Translating it yields CASSNRRGTSSYNEQFF.

The genes are TRBV10-3 and TRBJ2-4, with 9 bases aligning to TRBD2. Germline V gives CDR1 ENHRY, CDR2 SYGVKD. CDR3 size: 16 residues. V was clipped by 2 bases and J by 2 bases; unmatched bases: 4. The CDR3 protein is CAISETASGTKNIQYF. The CDR3, as DNA: TGTGCCATCAGTGAGACCGCTAGCGGGACCAAAAACATTCAGTACTTC.

This clone showed up just once. The chain combines TRBV5-1 with TRBJ1-3; possible D gene TRBD1, 5 bases. V lost 0 bases and J 4 bases, leaving 11 bases between the germline ends. Germline loops: CDR1 SGHRS, CDR2 YFSETQ. CDR3 length equals 15 residues. The CDR3 sequence is CASSLEGAGGNTIYF. CDR3 sequence (DNA): TGCGCCAGCAGCTTGGAAGGGGCAGGCGGAAACACCATATATTTT.

The rearrangement links TRBV27 to TRBJ2-2; 8 nucleotides line up with TRBD1. This CDR3 comprises 17 residues. CDR1 is MNHEY and CDR2 is SMNVEV in the germline V gene (reference sequence). The J segment lost 0 bases and the V segment lost 7 bases, leaving 10 bases of the junction unmatched. Here the CDR3 reads CASIPRRTGPNTGELFF. CDR3 DNA: TGTGCCAGCATACCTAGGAGGACAGGGCCGAACACCGGGGAGCTGTTTTTT.

The table lists this clone with a count of one. The chain combines TRBV28 with TRBJ2-7; D uncertain. The length of the CDR3 is 14 residues. V was clipped by 7 bases and J by 1 base, with 14 bases between them. CDR1 MDHEN and CDR2 SYDVKM come from the germline V gene. The CDR3 DNA reads as TGTGCCAGCACAACCACTTCGGAGTCCTACGAGCAGTACTTC. It codes for CASTTTSESYEQYF.

The rearrangement links TRBV7-2 to TRBJ2-5; 9 positions agree with TRBD2. Germline loops: CDR1 SGHTA, CDR2 FQGNSA. Unmatched junction bases numbered 6, after V lost 3 bases and J lost 1 base. The CDR3 loop spans 16 amino acids. This CDR3 reads CASSLSGGGGQETQYF. As DNA, the CDR3 is TGTGCCAGCAGCTTGTCCGGCGGGGGGGGCCAAGAGACCCAGTACTTC.

The genes are TRBV7-2 and TRBJ2-1, with 8 bases matching TRBD2. V was clipped by 0 bases and J by 9 bases; unmatched bases: 4. The CDR3 runs 14 residues. In germline, CDR1 is SGHTA, CDR2 FQGNSA. The CDR3 nucleotides read TGTGCCAGCAGCTTAGCGCTCGGGGGGGGTGAGCAGTTCTTC. Its protein is CASSLALGGGEQFF.

This clone was seen a handful of times. The chain joins TRBV9 to TRBJ2-7, with 11 bases lining up with TRBD1. Per the germline V gene, CDR1 is SGDLS and CDR2 is YYNGEE. The CDR3 is made up of 13 amino acids. Trimming removed 3 bases from V and 6 bases from J; junction bases left unmatched: 2. CDR3 residues: CASSAGTGGEQYV. CDR3 in DNA: TGTGCCAGCAGCGCCGGGACAGGGGGCGAGCAGTACGTC.

In DNA, the CDR3 is TGTGCCAGTAGTATCGGACAGGGTTACGATGAGCAGTTCTTC. Amino acid sequence: CASSIGQGYDEQFF. The chain has TRBV19 and TRBJ2-1, with TRBD1 matching over 8 bases. The CDR3 sequence is 14 residues long. Per the germline V gene, CDR1 is LNHDA and CDR2 is SQIVND (reference sequence). The V segment lost 3 bases and the J segment 8 bases; nucleotides outside the gene matches: 6.

The CDR3 sequence is CASSEQGWEQYF. The CDR3 region has the DNA TGTGCCAGTAGCGAACAGGGTTGGGAGCAGTACTTC. V and J are TRBV19 and TRBJ2-7; maybe TRBD1 (6 bases). V lost 6 bases and J lost 7, with 13 bases in between. Germline CDR1 LNHDA, CDR2 SQIVND (reference sequence). The CDR3 runs to 12 residues.

The chain has TRBV27 and TRBJ2-3; D unresolved. Trimming pared 6 bases from V and 8 bases from J, leaving 15 bases between. The CDR3 has 13 residues. Germline CDR1 reads MNHEY; CDR2 reads SMNVEV (reference sequence). CDR3 DNA sequence: TGTGCCAGCAGCTCGATCAGGAAGGCTACGCAGTATTTT. Translating gives CASSSIRKATQYF.

This clone was detected once. The chain links TRBV10-3 to TRBJ1-5, with 10 positions matching TRBD1. The germline V gene encodes CDR1 ENHRY and CDR2 SYGVKD. The CDR3 sequence is 12 residues long. The J segment lost 4 bases and the V segment lost 10 bases, leaving 1 base of the junction unmatched. The CDR3 sequence: CATGQGNQPQHF. CDR3 DNA: TGTGCCACGGGACAGGGGAATCAGCCCCAGCATTTT.

This chain connects TRBV5-1 to TRBJ1-5; a weak D match, TRBD1 (5 bases). The CDR3 sequence is 15 residues long. The V gene lost 5 bases and the J gene lost 1 base, with 13 bases spanning the gap. Looked up from germline, CDR1 is SGHRS and CDR2 is YFSETQ. The CDR3 DNA follows: TGCGCCAGCAGGATTGGGGCAGGGAGCAATCAGCCCCAGCATTTT. Translation gives CASRIGAGSNQPQHF.